Detailed here is one T cell receptor (beta chain). Its antigen is unknown. Profiling relied on immunoSEQ multiplex PCR, and the TCRdb table lists in-frame clones only, not all of them. The sample holds approximately 45,000 clones, 65% to 80% seen once. Template: tumor biopsy or peripheral blood genomic DNA, 616-6,004 ng per sample. Germline CDR1 is SGHRS and CDR2 is YFSETQ. V shed 0 bases and J shed 7 bases, with 7 bases lying between them. The CDR3 sequence is 13 residues long. The data originate from a study of T cells in tumors after PD-1 blockade. About the study: Some patients also took daily vismodegib 150 mg during anti-PD-1 treatment.

General study findings and limits: Blood contained about 43% of the tumor's TCR clonotypes.

The clonotype was recovered from a human donor with advanced basal cell or squamous cell carcinoma (not recorded which). The chain employs TRBV5-1 and TRBJ1-4, with D unresolved. The specimen was PBMCs, collected before anti-PD-1 therapy. CDR3 in DNA: TGCGCCAGCAGCTTGGAGGCTCGTGAAAAACTGTTTTTT. Translated: CASSLEAREKLFF.